This is a list of T cell receptor beta chains from one sample in a study of blood T cell repertoires in COVID-19. TCRdb keeps only in-frame clones here, not all; method: immunoSEQ multiplex PCR. The sample lists tens of thousands of clones; approximately 90% were seen once. Sequenced: peripheral blood. Source of these receptors: a middle-aged man with acute or convalescent COVID-19. The CDR3 runs from the conserved cysteine through the conserved F or W. Each record gives: clone size, D gene, V gene, J gene, CDR3 length, CDR3 DNA, CDR3 protein. D genes are given only for firm matches. Not all rows give a size; the values are once, few, many and, for expanded clones, a class.

-	TRBD2	TRBV7-9	TRBJ2-5	18	TGTGCCAGCAGCCCAAGGACTAGCGGGAGGAGGGCTAGAGAGACCCAGTACTTC	CASSPRTSGRRARETQYF
-	TRBD1	TRBV12-5	TRBJ2-1	15	TGTGCTAGTGGTGAGAACAGGGGGCGCAGGAATGAGCAGTTCTTC	CASGENRGRRNEQFF
once	TRBD2	TRBV7-2	TRBJ2-7	14	TGTGCCAGCAGCTTAGCAGGGGACTACGGCGAGCAGTACTTC	CASSLAGDYGEQYF
-	-	TRBV14	TRBJ2-2	13	TGTGCCAGCAGCACCAGGGGCACCGGGGAGCTGTTTTTT	CASSTRGTGELFF
-	TRBD1	TRBV18	TRBJ2-3	16	TGTGCCAGCTCACCACGGGGACAGGGTGGCACAGATACGCAGTATTTT	CASSPRGQGGTDTQYF
-	-	TRBV5-4	TRBJ2-1	15	TGTGCCAGCAGCTTGGTAGGGGTAAAAAACAATGAGCAGTTCTTC	CASSLVGVKNNEQFF
once	-	TRBV6-6	TRBJ1-5	12	TGTGCCAGCAGCGCAGGCAATCAGCCCCAGCATTTT	CASSAGNQPQHF
-	-	TRBV6-1	TRBJ1-4	14	TGTGCCAGCAGTGACGGGGGCGGGGGTGAAAAACTGTTTTTT	CASSDGGGGEKLFF
-	-	TRBV30	TRBJ1-1	14	TGTGCCTGGAATCTTGGGCAGGGGAACACTGAAGCTTTCTTT	CAWNLGQGNTEAFF
-	TRBD2	TRBV25-1	TRBJ2-3	16	TGTGCCAGCAGTGAAGGGACTAGCGAGACTGTGGATACGCAGTATTTT	CASSEGTSETVDTQYF
-	TRBD1	TRBV5-6	TRBJ2-7	14	TGTGCCAGCAGCCCCCCTGGACAGGGGTACGAGCAGTACTTC	CASSPPGQGYEQYF
-	-	TRBV5-5	TRBJ1-1	14	TGTGCCAGCAGCTTCAAAGACCGGGGCACTGAAGCTTTCTTT	CASSFKDRGTEAFF
-	TRBD1	TRBV19	TRBJ2-7	14	TGTGCCAGTAGAGGACAGGGGGCTTTCGGCGAGCAGTACTTC	CASRGQGAFGEQYF
-	-	TRBV9	TRBJ1-1	18	TGTGCCAGCAGCGTAAGTTCGCGAAGTCCCCCGGGGAACACTGAAGCTTTCTTT	CASSVSSRSPPGNTEAFF
once	TRBD1	TRBV5-4	TRBJ2-2	15	TGTGCCAGCAGCTTGGGGACAGGGAACACCGGGGAGCTGTTTTTT	CASSLGTGNTGELFF
-	TRBD1	TRBV7-9	TRBJ1-2	15	TGTGCCAGCAGCTCCTCAGGACAGGGAGGGGTAGGCTACACCTTC	CASSSSGQGGVGYTF
-	-	TRBV15	TRBJ1-5	14	TGTGCCACCAGCAGGGAGGGGCAGAATCAGCCCCAGCATTTT	CATSREGQNQPQHF
-	-	TRBV30	TRBJ2-4	13	TGTGCCTGGAGAATCCAGGGTGGGAACATTCAGTACTTC	CAWRIQGGNIQYF
-	TRBD2	TRBV3-1/TRBV3-2	TRBJ2-2	16	TGTGCCAGCAGCCAAGGACTAGCGGGAGTGGCCGGGGAGCTGTTTTTT	CASSQGLAGVAGELFF
-	TRBD2	TRBV5-1	TRBJ2-1	16	TGCGCCAGCGCTCTTGGCATACTAGCGGAATACAATGAGCAGTTCTTC	CASALGILAEYNEQFF
-	TRBD2	TRBV7-9	TRBJ2-5	15	TGTGCCAGCAAAGGGACTAGCGGGAGTCAAGAGACCCAGTACTTC	CASKGTSGSQETQYF
-	-	TRBV6-6	TRBJ2-7	13	TGTGCCAGCAGGATGACAGGAAGCTACGAGCAGTACTTC	CASRMTGSYEQYF
-	-	TRBV19	TRBJ1-1	15	TGTGCCAGTAGTTCACAGGGAGGGGCACGAACTGAAGCTTTCTTT	CASSSQGGARTEAFF
-	TRBD2	TRBV2	TRBJ2-1	14	TGTGCCAGCGGGGGCGGGAGGGCCTACAATGAGCAGTTCTTC	CASGGGRAYNEQFF